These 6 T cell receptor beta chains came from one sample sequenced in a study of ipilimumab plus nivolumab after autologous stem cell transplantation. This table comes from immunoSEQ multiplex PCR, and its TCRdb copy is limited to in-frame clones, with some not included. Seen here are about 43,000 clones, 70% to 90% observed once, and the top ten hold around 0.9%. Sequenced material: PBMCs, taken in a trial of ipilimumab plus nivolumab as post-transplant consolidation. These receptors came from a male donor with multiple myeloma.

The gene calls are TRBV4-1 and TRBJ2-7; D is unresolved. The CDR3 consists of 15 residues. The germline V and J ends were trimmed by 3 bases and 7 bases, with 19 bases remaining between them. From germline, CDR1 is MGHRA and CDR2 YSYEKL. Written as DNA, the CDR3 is TGCGCCAGCAGCCACCCGTGGAGTGGGTCGCGGGAGCAGTACTTC. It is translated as CASSHPWSGSREQYF.

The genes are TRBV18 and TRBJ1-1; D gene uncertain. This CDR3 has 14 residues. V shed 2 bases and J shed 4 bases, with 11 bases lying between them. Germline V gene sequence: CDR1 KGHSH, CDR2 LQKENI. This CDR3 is CASSPEGGGTEAFF. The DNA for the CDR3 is TGTGCCAGCTCACCAGAGGGAGGCGGCACTGAAGCTTTCTTT.

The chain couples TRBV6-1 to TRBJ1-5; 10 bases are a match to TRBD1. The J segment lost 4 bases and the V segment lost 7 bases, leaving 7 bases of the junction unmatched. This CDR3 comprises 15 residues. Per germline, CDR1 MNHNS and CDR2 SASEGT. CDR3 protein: CASTQDRGLNQPQHF. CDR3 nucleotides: TGTGCCAGCACACAAGACAGGGGGCTAAATCAGCCCCAGCATTTT.

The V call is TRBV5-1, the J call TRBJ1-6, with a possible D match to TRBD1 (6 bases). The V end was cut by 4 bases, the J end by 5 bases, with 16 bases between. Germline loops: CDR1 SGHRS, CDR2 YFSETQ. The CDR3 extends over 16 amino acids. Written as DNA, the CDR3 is TGCGCCAGCAGCCTTAGGCAGGCAGGGGATAATTCACCCCTCCACTTT. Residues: CASSLRQAGDNSPLHF.

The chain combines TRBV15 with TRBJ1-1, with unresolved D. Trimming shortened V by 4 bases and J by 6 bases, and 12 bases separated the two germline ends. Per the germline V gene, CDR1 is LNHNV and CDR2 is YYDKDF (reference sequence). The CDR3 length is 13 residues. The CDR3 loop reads CATSKPNYPEAFF. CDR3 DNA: TGTGCCACCAGCAAGCCCAATTACCCTGAAGCTTTCTTT.

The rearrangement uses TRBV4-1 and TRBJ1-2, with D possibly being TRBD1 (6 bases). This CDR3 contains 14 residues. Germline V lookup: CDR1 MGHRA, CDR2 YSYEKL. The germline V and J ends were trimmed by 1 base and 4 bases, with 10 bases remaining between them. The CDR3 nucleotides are TGCGCCAGCAGCCAAGTGGGGGGGCTCTATGGCTACACCTTC. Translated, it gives CASSQVGGLYGYTF.